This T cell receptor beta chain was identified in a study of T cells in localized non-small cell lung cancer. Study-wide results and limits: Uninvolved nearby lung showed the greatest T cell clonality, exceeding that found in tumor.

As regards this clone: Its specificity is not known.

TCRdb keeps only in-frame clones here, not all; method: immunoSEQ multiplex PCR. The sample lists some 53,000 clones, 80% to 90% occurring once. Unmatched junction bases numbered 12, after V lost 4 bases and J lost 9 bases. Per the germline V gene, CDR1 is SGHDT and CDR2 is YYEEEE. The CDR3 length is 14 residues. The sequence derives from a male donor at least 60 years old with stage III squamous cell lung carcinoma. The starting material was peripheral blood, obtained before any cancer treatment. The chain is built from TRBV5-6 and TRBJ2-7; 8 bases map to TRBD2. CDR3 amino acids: CASSKAGVPTGQYF. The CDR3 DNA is TGTGCCAGCAGCAAAGCGGGAGTCCCGACCGGGCAGTACTTC.